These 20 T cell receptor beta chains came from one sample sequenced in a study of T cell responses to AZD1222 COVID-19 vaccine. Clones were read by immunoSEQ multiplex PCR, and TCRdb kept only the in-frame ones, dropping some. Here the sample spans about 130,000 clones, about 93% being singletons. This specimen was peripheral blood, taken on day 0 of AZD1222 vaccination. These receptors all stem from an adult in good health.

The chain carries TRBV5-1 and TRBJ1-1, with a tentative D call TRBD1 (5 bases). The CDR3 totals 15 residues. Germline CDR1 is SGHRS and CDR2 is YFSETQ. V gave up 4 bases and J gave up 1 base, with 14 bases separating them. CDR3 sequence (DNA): TGCGCCAGCAGCGTATACAGGTCCTCGAACACTGAAGCTTTCTTT. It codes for CASSVYRSSNTEAFF.

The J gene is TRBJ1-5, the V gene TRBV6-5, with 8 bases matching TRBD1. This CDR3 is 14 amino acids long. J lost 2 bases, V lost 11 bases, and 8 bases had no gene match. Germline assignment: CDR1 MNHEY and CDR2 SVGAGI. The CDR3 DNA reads TGTGCCGTCCGGGTGACAGGGGGCAATCAGCCCCAGCATTTT. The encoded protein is CAVRVTGGNQPQHF.

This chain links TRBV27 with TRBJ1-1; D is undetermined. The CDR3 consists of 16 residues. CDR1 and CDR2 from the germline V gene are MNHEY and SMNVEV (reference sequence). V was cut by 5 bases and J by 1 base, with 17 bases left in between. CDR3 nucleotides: TGTGCCAGCAGTCCCCTCTACGACATGGCGAACACTGAAGCTTTCTTT. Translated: CASSPLYDMANTEAFF.

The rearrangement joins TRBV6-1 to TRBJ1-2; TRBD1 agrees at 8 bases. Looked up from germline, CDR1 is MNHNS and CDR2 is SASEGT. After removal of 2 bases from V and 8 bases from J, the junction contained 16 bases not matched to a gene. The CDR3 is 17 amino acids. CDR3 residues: CASSENLVGRGPRGYTF. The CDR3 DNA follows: TGTGCCAGCAGTGAAAACTTAGTTGGCAGGGGGCCTCGCGGCTACACCTTC.

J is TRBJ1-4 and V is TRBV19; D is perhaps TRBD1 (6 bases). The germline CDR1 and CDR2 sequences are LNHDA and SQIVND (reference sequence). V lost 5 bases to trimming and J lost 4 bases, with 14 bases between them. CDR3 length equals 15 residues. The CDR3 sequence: CASSAPDSHNEKLFF. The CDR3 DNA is TGTGCCAGTAGTGCTCCGGACAGTCATAATGAAAAACTGTTTTTT.

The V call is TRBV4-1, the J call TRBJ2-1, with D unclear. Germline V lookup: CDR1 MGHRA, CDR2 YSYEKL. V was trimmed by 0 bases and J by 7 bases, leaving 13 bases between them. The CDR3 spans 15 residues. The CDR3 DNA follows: TGCGCCAGCAGCCAAGAAGGGATAGTTGTTAATGAGCAGTTCTTC. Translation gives CASSQEGIVVNEQFF.

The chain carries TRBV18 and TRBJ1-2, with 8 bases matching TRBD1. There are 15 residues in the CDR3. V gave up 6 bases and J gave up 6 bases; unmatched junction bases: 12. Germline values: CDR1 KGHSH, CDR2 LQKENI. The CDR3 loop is CASSQSSGGANGYTF. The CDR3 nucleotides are TGTGCCAGCTCTCAATCTTCAGGGGGCGCCAATGGCTACACCTTC. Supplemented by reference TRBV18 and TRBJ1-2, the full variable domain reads NAGVMQNPRHLVRRRGQEARLRCSPMKGHSHVYWYRQLPEEGLKFMVYLQKENIIDESGMPKERFSAEFPKEGPSILRIQQVVRGDSAAYFCASSQSSGGANGYTFGSGTRLTVV.

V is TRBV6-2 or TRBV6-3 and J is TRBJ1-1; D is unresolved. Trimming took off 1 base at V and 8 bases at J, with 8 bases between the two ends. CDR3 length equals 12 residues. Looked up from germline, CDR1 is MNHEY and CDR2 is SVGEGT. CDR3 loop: CASSYWQTEAFF. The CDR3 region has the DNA TGTGCCAGCAGTTACTGGCAGACCGAAGCTTTCTTT.

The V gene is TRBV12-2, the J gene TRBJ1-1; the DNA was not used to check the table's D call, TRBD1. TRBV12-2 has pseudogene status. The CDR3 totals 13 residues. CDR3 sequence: CASRRGGGTEAFF. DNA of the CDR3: TGTGCAAGTCGCCGAGGGGGCGGGACTGAAGCTTTCTTT.

The CDR3 region is CASSLGGGRERNQPQHF. As DNA, the CDR3 is TGTGCCAGCAGCTTAGGCGGGGGCAGGGAAAGAAATCAGCCCCAGCATTTT. The rearrangement uses TRBV11-3 and TRBJ1-5; D possibly corresponds to TRBD1 (6 bases). The CDR3 runs to 17 residues. Germline assignment: CDR1 SGHNT and CDR2 YENEEA. The V gene lost 1 base and the J gene lost 4 bases, with 17 bases spanning the gap.

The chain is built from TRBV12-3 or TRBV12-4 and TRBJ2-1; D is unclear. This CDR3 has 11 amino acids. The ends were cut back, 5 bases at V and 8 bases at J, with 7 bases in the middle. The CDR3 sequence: CASSDYDEQFF. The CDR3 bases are TGTGCCAGCAGTGATTACGATGAGCAGTTCTTC.

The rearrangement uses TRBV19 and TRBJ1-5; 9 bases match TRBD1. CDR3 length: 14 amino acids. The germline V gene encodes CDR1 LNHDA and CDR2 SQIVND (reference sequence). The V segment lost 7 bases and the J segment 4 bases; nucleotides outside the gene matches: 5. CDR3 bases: TGTGCCAGTACCCTGACAGGGGGAAATCAGCCCCAGCATTTT. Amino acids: CASTLTGGNQPQHF.

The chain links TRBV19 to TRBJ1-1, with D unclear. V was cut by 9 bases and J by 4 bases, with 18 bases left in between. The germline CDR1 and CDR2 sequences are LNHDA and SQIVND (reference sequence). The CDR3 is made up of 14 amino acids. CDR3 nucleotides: TGTGCCAGCTCGCAAGTGGGGTTTGTCACTGAAGCTTTCTTT. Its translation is CASSQVGFVTEAFF.

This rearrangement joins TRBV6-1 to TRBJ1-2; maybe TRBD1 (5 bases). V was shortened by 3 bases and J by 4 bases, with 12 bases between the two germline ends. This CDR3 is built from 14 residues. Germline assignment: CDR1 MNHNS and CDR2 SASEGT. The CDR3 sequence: CASSEGVRLYGYTF. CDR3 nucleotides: TGTGCCAGCAGTGAGGGGGTCAGACTCTATGGCTACACCTTC.

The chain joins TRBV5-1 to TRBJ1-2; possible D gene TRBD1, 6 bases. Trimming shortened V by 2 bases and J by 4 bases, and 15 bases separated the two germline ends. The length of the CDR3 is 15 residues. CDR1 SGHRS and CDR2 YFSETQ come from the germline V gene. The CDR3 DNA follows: TGCGCCAGCAGCTTATCAACAGGGAACCTCTATGGCTACACCTTC. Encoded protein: CASSLSTGNLYGYTF.

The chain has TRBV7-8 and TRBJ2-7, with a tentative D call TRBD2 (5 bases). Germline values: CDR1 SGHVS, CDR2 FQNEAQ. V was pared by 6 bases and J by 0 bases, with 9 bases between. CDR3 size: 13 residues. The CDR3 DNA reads TGTGCCAGCAGGCGTGGGAGCTCCTACGAGCAGTACTTC. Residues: CASRRGSSYEQYF.

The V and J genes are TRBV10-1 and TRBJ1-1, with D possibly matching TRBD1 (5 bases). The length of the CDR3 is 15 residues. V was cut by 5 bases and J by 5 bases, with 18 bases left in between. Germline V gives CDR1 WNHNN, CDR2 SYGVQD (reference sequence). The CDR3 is CASSSAGTSGTEAFF. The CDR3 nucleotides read TGCGCCAGCAGTTCAGCCGGGACCTCAGGGACTGAAGCTTTCTTT.

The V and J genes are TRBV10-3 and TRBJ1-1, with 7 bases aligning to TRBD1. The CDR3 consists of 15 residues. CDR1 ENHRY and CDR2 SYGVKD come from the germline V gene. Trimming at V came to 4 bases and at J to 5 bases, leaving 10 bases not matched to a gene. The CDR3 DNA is TGTGCCATCAGTGGTTTGGCAGGGGGAGAAACTGAAGCTTTCTTT. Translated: CAISGLAGGETEAFF.

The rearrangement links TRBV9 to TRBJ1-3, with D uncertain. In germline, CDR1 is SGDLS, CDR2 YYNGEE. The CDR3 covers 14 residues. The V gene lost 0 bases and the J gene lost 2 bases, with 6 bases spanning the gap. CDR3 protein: CASSVAWTGNTIYF. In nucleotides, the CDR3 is TGTGCCAGCAGCGTAGCCTGGACTGGAAACACCATATATTTT.

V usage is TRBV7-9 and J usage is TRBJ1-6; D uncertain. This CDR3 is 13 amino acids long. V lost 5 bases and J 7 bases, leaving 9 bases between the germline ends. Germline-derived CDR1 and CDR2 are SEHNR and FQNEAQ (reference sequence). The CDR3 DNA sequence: TGTGCCAGCAGCCCATCAGGAAATTCACCCCTCCACTTT. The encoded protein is CASSPSGNSPLHF.